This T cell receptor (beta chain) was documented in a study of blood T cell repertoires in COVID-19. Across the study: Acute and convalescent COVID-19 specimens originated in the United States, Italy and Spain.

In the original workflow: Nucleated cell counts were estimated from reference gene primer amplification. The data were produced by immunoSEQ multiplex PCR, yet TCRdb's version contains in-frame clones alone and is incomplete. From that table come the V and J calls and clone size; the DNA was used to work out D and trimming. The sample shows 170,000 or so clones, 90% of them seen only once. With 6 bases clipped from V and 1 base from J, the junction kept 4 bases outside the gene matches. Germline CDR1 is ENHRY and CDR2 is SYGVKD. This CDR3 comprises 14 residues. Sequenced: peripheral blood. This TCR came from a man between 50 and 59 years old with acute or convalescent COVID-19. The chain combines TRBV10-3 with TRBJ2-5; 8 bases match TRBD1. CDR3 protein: CAISLGQGQETQYF. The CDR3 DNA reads TGTGCCATCAGCCTCGGACAGGGCCAAGAGACCCAGTACTTC.